This T cell receptor (beta chain) comes out of a study of patients and donors after allogeneic stem cell transplantation. One entry per CDR3 protein, called by TCRdb with MiXCR from the RT-PCR reads. The sample holds about 87,000 distinct CDR3 sequences, roughly 4.9% seen once. Trimming removed 3 bases at V and 3 bases at J, with 8 bases between. Germline V gene lookup returns CDR1 WSHSY and CDR2 SAAADI. The CDR3 covers 13 residues. This clonotype was sampled from a human donor who was either an allogeneic HSCT recipient or a stem cell or donor lymphocyte infusion donor (not recorded which). It is not recorded whose cells these are; they may come from a transplant donor. Sequencing used blood, either unsorted or a sorted T cell fraction (not recorded which). The J gene is TRBJ2-5, the V gene TRBV10-2; unclear D gene. In DNA form, the CDR3 reads TGCGCCAGCAGTGAATCTGGGGAAGAGACCCAGTACTTC. This codes for CASSESGEETQYF.